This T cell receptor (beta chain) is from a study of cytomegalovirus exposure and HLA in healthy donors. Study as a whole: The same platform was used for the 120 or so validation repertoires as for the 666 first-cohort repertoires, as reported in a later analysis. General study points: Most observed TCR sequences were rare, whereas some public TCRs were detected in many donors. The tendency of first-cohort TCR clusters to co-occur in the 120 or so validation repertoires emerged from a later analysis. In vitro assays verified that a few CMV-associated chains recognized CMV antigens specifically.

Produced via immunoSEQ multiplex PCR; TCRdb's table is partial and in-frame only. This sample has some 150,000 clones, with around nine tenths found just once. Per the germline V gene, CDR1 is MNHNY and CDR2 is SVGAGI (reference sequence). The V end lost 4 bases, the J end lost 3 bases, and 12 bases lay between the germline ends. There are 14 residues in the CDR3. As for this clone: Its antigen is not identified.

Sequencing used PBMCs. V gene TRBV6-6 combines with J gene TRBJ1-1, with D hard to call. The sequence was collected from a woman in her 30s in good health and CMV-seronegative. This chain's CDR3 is CASSSLRQYTEAFF. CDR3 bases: TGTGCCAGCAGTTCCCTACGACAATACACTGAAGCTTTCTTT.